Here is one T cell receptor (beta chain) with its context. The sample holds a few counts of this clone. Its antigen is currently not known. No much larger clone exists at a distance of one base, and base qualities are not known. V lost 3 bases and J lost 5 bases; the stretch between them is 8 bases long. The CDR3 starts with the cysteine, ends with the phenylalanine, and has 13 residues. This entry keeps only the CDR3 DNA: 39 bases, framed from base 1. Taken from the germline V gene, the CDR1 and CDR2 loops are SGHRS and YFSETQ. The sample originates from a study of T cell responses to AZD1222 COVID-19 vaccine (dated by TCRdb to about 2021). At the level of the whole study: AZD1222 recipients with second doses at about 4 weeks or about 12 weeks were pooled, because spike-specific TCR depth and breadth did not differ between schedules. A total of about 250 trial participants underwent TCR sequencing, of whom roughly 210 had received two doses of AZD1222 and roughly 26 had received two doses of the MenACWY control vaccine. Trial participants were enrolled into age subgroups of 18-55, 56-69 and 70-plus years, which contained approximately 150, 28 and 58 TCR-sequenced participants, respectively. Here is what the overall study found, with its caveats: The vaccine-associated CD4 TCRs covered the entire spike protein, and the dominant responses fell in regions 160-218 and 743-854. The 56-69-year group was small, and its depth increase did not reach significance, likely because of low power. Spike-specific TCR breadth and depth rose significantly after two AZD1222 doses compared with day 0 and with MenACWY recipients. Because no samples from the day 14 peak response were available, repertoires could be characterized only after the peak T cell response. Most participants were white British and females outnumbered males, and the authors suggested that clonal diversity may have been underestimated. Conclusions about previously exposed vaccinees were limited because only a handful of AZD1222 recipients were SARS-CoV-2 seropositive at baseline. Reportedly, almost half of the unique spike-specific TCRs recognized epitopes lying outside the regions that are mutated in the B.1.351 and B.1.1.7 variants.

The CDR3 regions of human TCRbeta chains were analyzed by immunosequencing. Per the source publication's procedure: Repertoire TCRs were checked for matches against a reference library of SARS-CoV-2-specific TCRs that had been generated using the MIRA antigen-specificity platform. Breadth was defined as the fraction of unique TCRs that were SARS-CoV-2-associated. Depth was defined as the fraction of total T cells that were SARS-CoV-2-associated. Using the MIRA data, each spike-specific TCR was assigned both to the spike region to which the TCR was reactive and to a CD4 or CD8 class. Log10-transformed breadth and depth values were compared by one-way ANOVA with Sidak's multiple comparisons tests. This immuneACCESS table, as held by TCRdb, lists in-frame sequences with V and J called but not all clones. Of the missing ones, under half trace to an unresolved V gene in checked studies; the others have no known cause. The D gene and trimming were derived from the DNA, and the V and J assignments and clone size from that table. The sample table records 100,000 or so clones; more than 75% of these occur just once. Clones ranked in the top ten supply less than 9.5% of the sample.

Sample time point, as interpreted from the label and publication: baseline before first vaccination. Samples from vaccinated people were obtained from the UK trials COV001 and COV002, which included a single-blind randomized controlled phase 2/3 trial of AZD1222 (ChAdOx1 nCoV-19) in healthy adults. For TCRbeta chain sequencing, PBMC samples from trial participants were taken at day 0 and at day 28 after the second dose. This material consisted of peripheral blood, taken on day 0 of AZD1222 vaccination. The chain couples TRBV5-1 to TRBJ1-4, and the D gene may be TRBD1, 6 bases matching. The receptor was derived from an adult in good health. The base sequence is TGCGCCAGCAGCTCGGGACAAAATGAAAAACTGTTTTTT. This yields the protein CASSSGQNEKLFF.